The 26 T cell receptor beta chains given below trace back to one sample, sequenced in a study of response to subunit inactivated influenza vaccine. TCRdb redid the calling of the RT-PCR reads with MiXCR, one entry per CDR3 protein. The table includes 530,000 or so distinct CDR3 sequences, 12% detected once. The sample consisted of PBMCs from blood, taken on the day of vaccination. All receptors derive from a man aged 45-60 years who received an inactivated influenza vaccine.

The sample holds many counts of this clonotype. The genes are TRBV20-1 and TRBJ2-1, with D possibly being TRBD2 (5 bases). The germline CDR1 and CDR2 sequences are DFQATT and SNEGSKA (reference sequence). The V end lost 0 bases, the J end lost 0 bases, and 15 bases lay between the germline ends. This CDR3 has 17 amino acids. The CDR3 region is CSARDRRITTSYNEQFF. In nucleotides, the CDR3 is TGCAGTGCTAGAGATAGGAGGATCACCACCTCCTACAATGAGCAGTTCTTC.

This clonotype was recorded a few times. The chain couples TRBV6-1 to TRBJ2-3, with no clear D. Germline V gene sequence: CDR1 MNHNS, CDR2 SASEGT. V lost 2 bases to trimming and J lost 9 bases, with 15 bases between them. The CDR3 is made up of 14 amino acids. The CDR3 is CASSEFVVVITQYF. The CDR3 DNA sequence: TGTGCCAGCAGTGAATTTGTCGTGGTGATCACGCAGTATTTT.

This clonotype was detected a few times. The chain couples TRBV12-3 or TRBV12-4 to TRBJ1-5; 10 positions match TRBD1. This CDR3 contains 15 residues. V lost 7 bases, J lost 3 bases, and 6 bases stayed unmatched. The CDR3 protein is CASTVGTGVNQPQHF. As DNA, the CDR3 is TGTGCCAGCACGGTGGGGACAGGGGTCAATCAGCCCCAGCATTTT.

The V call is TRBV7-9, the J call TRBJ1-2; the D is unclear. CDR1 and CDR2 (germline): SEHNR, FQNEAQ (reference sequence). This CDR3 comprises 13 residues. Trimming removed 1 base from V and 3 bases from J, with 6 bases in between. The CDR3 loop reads CASSLEQHYGYTF. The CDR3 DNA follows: TGTGCCAGCAGCTTAGAACAGCACTATGGCTACACCTTC.

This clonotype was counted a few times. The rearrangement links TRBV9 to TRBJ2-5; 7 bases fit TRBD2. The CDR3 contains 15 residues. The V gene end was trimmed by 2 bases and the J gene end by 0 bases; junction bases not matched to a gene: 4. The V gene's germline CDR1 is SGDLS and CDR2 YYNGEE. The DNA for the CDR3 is TGTGCCAGCAGCGTGCGAGCGGGAAACCAAGAGACCCAGTACTTC. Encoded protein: CASSVRAGNQETQYF.

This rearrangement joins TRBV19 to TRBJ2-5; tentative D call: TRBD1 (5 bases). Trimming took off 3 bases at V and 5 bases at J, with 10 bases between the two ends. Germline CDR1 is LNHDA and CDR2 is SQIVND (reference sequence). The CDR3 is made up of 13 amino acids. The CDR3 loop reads CASSITGRETQYF. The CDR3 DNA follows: TGTGCCAGTAGTATTACAGGCCGGGAGACCCAGTACTTC.

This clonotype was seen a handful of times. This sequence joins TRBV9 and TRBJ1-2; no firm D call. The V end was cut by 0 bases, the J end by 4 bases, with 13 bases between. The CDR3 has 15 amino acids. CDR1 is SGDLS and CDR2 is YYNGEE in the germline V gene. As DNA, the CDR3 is TGTGCCAGCAGCGTAGAGGATGTGGCGAGCTATGGCTACACCTTC. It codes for CASSVEDVASYGYTF. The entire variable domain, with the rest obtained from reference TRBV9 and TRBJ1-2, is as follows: DSGVTQTPKHLITATGQRVTLRCSPRSGDLSVYWYQQSLDQGLQFLIQYYNGEERAKGNILERFSAQQFPDLHSELNLSSLELGDSALYFCASSVEDVASYGYTFGSGTRLTVV.

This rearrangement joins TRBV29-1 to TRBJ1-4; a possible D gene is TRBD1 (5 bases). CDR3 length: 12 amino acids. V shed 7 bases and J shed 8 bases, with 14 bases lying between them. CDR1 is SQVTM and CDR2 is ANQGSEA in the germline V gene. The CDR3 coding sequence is TGCAGCGGAGGACATGAAAGGGAAAAACTGTTTTTT. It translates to CSGGHEREKLFF.

The DNA for the CDR3 is TGCGCCAGCAGCTTGGCGCTTAGAGGAACTGAAGCTTTCTTT. Protein sequence: CASSLALRGTEAFF. The gene calls are TRBV5-1 and TRBJ1-1; no clear D gene. Germline V CDR1 and CDR2: SGHRS, YFSETQ. CDR3 length equals 14 residues. The V and J ends lost 0 bases and 5 bases respectively, with 11 bases between them.

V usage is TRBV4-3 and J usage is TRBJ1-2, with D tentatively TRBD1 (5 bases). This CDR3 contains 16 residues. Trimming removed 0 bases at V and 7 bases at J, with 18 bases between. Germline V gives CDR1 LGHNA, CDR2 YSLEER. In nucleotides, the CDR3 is TGCGCCAGCAGCCAAGACGGAGGGGCGGCTTATGGTGGCTACACCTTC. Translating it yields CASSQDGGAAYGGYTF.

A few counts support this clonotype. CDR3 coding DNA: TGTGCTAGTGGTTTGTGGACCGGGACAGGGTACGAGCAGTACTTC. Its protein product is CASGLWTGTGYEQYF. This chain links TRBV12-5 with TRBJ2-7, with 9 nucleotides matching TRBD1. The CDR3 is 15 residues long. V shed 2 bases, J shed 4 bases, and the junction held 6 bases outside the gene matches. The germline V gene has CDR1 LGHNT and CDR2 FRNRAP.

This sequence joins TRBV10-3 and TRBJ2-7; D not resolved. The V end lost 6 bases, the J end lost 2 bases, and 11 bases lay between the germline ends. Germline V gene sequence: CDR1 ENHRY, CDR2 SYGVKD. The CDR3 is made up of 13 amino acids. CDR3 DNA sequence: TGTGCCATCAGCCAGAGTGGGGCCTACGAGCAGTACTTC. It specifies CAISQSGAYEQYF.

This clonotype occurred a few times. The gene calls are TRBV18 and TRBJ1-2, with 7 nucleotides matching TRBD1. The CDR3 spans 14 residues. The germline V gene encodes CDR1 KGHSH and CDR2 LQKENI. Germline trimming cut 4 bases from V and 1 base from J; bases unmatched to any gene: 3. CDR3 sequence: CASSRGQLNYGYTF. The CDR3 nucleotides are TGTGCCAGCTCACGGGGACAGCTTAACTATGGCTACACCTTC.

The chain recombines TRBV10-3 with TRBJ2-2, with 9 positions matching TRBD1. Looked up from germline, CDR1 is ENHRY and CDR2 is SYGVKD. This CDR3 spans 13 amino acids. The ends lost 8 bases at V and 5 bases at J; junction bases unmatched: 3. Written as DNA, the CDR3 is TGTGCCATCCGGACAGGGGTTACCGGGGAGCTGTTTTTT. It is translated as CAIRTGVTGELFF.

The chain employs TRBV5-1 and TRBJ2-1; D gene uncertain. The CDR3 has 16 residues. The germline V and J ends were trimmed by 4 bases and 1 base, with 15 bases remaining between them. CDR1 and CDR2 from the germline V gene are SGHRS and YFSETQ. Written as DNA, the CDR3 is TGCGCCAGCAGCATACTATCCACATATTCCTACAATGAGCAGTTCTTC. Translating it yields CASSILSTYSYNEQFF.

The CDR3 protein is CASSQLNGALFGNTIYF. CDR3 in DNA: TGTGCCAGCAGCCAACTAAACGGGGCCCTCTTTGGAAACACCATATATTTT. V usage is TRBV3-1 and J usage is TRBJ1-3; tentatively, D is TRBD1 (5 bases). Germline V gives CDR1 LGHDT, CDR2 YNNKEL (reference sequence). V shed 2 bases and J shed 3 bases, with 17 bases lying between them. The CDR3 has 17 residues.

The CDR3 reads CASSLEFASGRNEQFF. CDR3 DNA: TGTGCCAGCAGCTTAGAATTTGCTAGCGGGAGGAATGAGCAGTTCTTC. The chain is built from TRBV11-1 and TRBJ2-1; 11 nucleotides line up with TRBD2. This CDR3 region has 16 residues. CDR1 SGHAT and CDR2 FQDESV come from the germline V gene (reference sequence). V gave up 1 base and J gave up 7 bases; unmatched junction bases: 6.

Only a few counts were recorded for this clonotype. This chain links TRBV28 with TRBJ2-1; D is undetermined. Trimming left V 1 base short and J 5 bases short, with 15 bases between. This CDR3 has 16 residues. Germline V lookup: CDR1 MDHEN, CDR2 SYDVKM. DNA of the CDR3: TGTGCCAGCAGTTTATATGAGGCAAATTCTCACAATGAGCAGTTCTTC. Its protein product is CASSLYEANSHNEQFF. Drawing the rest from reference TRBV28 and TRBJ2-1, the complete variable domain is DVKVTQSSRYLVKRTGEKVFLECVQDMDHENMFWYRQDPGLGLRLIYFSYDVKMKEKGDIPEGYSVSREKKERFSLILESASTNQTSMYLCASSLYEANSHNEQFFGPGTRLTVL.

The chain's CDR3 is CASSLGSSSWEQYF. CDR3 sequence (DNA): TGTGCCAGCAGCTTAGGCTCCTCCTCCTGGGAGCAGTACTTC. The rearrangement joins TRBV7-2 to TRBJ2-7; D unclear. This CDR3 contains 14 residues. Germline CDR1 SGHTA, CDR2 FQGNSA. Trimming cost V 1 base and J 7 bases, with 14 bases left between them.

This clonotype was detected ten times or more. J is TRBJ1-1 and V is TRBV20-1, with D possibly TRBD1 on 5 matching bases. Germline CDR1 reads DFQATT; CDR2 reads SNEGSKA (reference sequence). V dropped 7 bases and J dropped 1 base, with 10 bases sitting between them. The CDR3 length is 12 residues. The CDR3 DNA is TGCAGTGAGTACAGGCAGAACACTGAAGCTTTCTTT. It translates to CSEYRQNTEAFF.

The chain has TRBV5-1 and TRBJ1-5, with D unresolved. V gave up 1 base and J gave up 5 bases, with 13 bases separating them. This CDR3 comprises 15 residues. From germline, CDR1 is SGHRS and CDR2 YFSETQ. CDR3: CASSLYPNNDQPQHF. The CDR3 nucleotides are TGCGCCAGCAGCTTGTACCCGAACAACGATCAGCCCCAGCATTTT.

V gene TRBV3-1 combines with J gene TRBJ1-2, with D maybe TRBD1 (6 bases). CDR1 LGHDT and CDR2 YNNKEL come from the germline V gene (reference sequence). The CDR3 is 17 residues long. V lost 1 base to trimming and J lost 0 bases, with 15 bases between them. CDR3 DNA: TGTGCCAGCAGCCAAGTCGGCCTCCCAGGGGCTAACTATGGCTACACCTTC. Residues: CASSQVGLPGANYGYTF.

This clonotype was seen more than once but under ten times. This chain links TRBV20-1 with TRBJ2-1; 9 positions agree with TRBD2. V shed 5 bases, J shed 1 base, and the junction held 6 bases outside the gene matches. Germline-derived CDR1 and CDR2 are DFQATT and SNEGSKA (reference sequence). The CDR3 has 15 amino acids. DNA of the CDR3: TGCAGTGCTGGGGGACTAGCCCTATCCTACAATGAGCAGTTCTTC. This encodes CSAGGLALSYNEQFF.

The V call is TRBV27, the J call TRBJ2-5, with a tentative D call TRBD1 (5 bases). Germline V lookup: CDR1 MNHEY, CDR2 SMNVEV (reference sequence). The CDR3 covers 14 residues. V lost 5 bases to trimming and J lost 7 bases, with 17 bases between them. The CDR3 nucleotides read TGTGCCAGCAGTCCCTGGGCATCGCAGGGGACCCAGTACTTC. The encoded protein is CASSPWASQGTQYF.

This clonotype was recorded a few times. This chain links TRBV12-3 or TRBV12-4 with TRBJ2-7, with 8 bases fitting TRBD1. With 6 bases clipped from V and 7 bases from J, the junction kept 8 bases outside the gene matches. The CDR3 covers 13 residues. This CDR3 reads CASSYGQGGEQYF. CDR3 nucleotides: TGTGCCAGCAGCTACGGACAGGGAGGTGAGCAGTACTTC.

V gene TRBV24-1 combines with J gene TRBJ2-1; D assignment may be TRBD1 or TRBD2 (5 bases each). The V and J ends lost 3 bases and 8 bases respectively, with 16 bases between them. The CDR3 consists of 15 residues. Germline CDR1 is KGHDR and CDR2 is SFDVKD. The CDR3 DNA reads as TGTGCCACCAGTGATCCCGGGACCCGGGGCTATGAGCAGTTCTTC. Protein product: CATSDPGTRGYEQFF.